This T cell receptor (beta chain) emerged from a study of T cells in narcolepsy. Study-wide findings and caveats: Comparing one patient's CSF and blood CD4+ clonotypes highlighted HCRT- and TRIB2-specific autoreactive clonotypes. Some memory CD4+ repertoires had no autoreactive clone sequences. Reportedly, autoreactive clonotypes were serially detected in patients' blood but not controls'.

Per the germline V gene, CDR1 is SGHDT and CDR2 is YYEEEE. The CDR3 runs 15 residues. V lost 2 bases and J lost 4, with 12 bases in between. This table comes from immunoSEQ multiplex PCR, and its TCRdb copy is limited to in-frame clones, with some not included. In the table there are 25,000 to 35,000 clones, less than 90% of which are singletons. As for this clone: The antigen remains unidentified.

The origin of this receptor is a human donor in good health. Sequencing input: memory (CD45RA-) CD4+ T cells from blood. This rearrangement joins TRBV5-6 to TRBJ2-2; possibly TRBD1 for D (5 bases). The CDR3 nucleotides are TGTGCCAGCAGCTTCGGCAGGGTGGTCACCGGGGAGCTGTTTTTT. This encodes CASSFGRVVTGELFF.